The 17 T cell receptor beta chains listed next were all sequenced from one sample in a study of blood T cell repertoires in COVID-19. The protocol was immunoSEQ multiplex PCR, while the TCRdb copy is restricted to in-frame clones and leaves out a portion. The repertoire includes about 320,000 clones, around 83% of them detected once, and about 1.2% sits in the top ten. Source material: peripheral blood. The receptor set was obtained from a woman between 50 and 59 years old with acute or convalescent COVID-19.

This clone showed up just a few times. This sequence joins TRBV5-4 and TRBJ2-5, with 9 bases lining up with TRBD1. CDR1 and CDR2 from the germline V gene are SGHNT and YYREEE (reference sequence). The CDR3 length is 17 residues. The V gene end was trimmed by 2 bases and the J gene end by 5 bases; junction bases not matched to a gene: 13. The CDR3 loop is CASSLRQGGGSSETQYF. As DNA, the CDR3 is TGTGCCAGCAGCTTACGACAGGGGGGAGGTAGTTCGGAGACCCAGTACTTC.

The V gene is TRBV30, the J gene TRBJ1-5, with D perhaps TRBD1 (5 bases). CDR3 size: 13 residues. V lost 2 bases and J lost 3, with 8 bases in between. Germline V gene sequence: CDR1 GTSNPN, CDR2 SVGIG (reference sequence). The CDR3 is CAWSLQDNQPQHF. Here the CDR3 DNA reads TGTGCCTGGAGTTTACAGGACAATCAGCCCCAGCATTTT. The entire variable domain, with the rest obtained from reference TRBV30 and TRBJ1-5, is as follows: SQTIHQWPATLVQPVGSPLSLECTVEGTSNPNLYWYRQAAGRGLQLLFYSVGIGQISSEVPQNLSASRPQDRQFILSSKKLLLSDSGFYLCAWSLQDNQPQHFGDGTRLSIL.

The gene calls are TRBV18 and TRBJ1-5, with a tentative D call TRBD1 (6 bases). Germline CDR1 is KGHSH and CDR2 is LQKENI. The V gene lost 3 bases and the J gene lost 6 bases, with 15 bases spanning the gap. The CDR3 is 15 residues long. CDR3 residues: CASSPSQGNGQPQHF. The CDR3 coding sequence is TGTGCCAGCTCACCTAGCCAGGGGAATGGTCAGCCCCAGCATTTT.

The chain carries TRBV6-2 or TRBV6-3 and TRBJ1-6; 7 bases align to TRBD1. Germline V lookup: CDR1 MNHEY, CDR2 SVGEGT. The ends lost 5 bases at V and 5 bases at J; junction bases unmatched: 3. The CDR3 is made up of 14 amino acids. The CDR3 protein is CASSPGQNNSPLHF. The CDR3 DNA follows: TGTGCCAGCAGTCCGGGACAGAATAATTCACCCCTCCACTTT.

The genes are TRBV25-1 and TRBJ2-1, with 9 bases fitting TRBD2. The V gene end was trimmed by 3 bases and the J gene end by 8 bases; junction bases not matched to a gene: 5. Germline V CDR1 and CDR2: MGHDK, SYGVNS. The CDR3 contains 14 residues. Here the CDR3 DNA reads TGTGCCAGCAGTGAGAGCGGGAGGACCGATGAGCAGTTCTTC. This codes for CASSESGRTDEQFF.

The V call is TRBV10-3, the J call TRBJ2-2; TRBD2 aligns across 14 bases. The V segment lost 3 bases and the J segment 5 bases; nucleotides outside the gene matches: 5. This CDR3 is built from 17 residues. Germline V lookup: CDR1 ENHRY, CDR2 SYGVKD. CDR3 in DNA: TGTGCCATCAGTGAAAGACTAGCGGGAGGGAATACCGGGGAGCTGTTTTTT. Encoded protein: CAISERLAGGNTGELFF.

The V gene is TRBV5-1, the J gene TRBJ1-1, with D perhaps TRBD1 (6 bases). V was cut by 0 bases and J by 6 bases, with 9 bases left in between. The CDR3 sequence is 13 residues long. The germline gives CDR1 SGHRS, CDR2 YFSETQ. CDR3 amino acids: CASSLGQVAEAFF. CDR3 sequence (DNA): TGCGCCAGCAGCTTGGGACAGGTGGCTGAAGCTTTCTTT.

The chain is built from TRBV30 and TRBJ2-2; the D is unclear. In germline, CDR1 is GTSNPN, CDR2 SVGIG (reference sequence). CDR3 length: 13 amino acids. The V gene lost 2 bases and the J gene lost 4 bases, with 8 bases spanning the gap. This CDR3 reads CAWSTQSTGELFF. CDR3 nucleotides: TGTGCCTGGAGTACGCAGTCCACCGGGGAGCTGTTTTTT.

The chain links TRBV6-5 to TRBJ1-1; 7 bases match TRBD1. In germline, CDR1 is MNHEY, CDR2 SVGAGI. This CDR3 region has 15 residues. The CDR3 sequence: CSTTRGLDLDTEAFF. CDR3 sequence (DNA): TGTTCCACGACAAGGGGGCTTGATTTGGACACTGAAGCTTTCTTT.

This chain connects TRBV5-8 to TRBJ1-4; the D gene is possibly TRBD1 (5 bases). The V gene lost 4 bases and the J gene lost 4 bases, with 11 bases spanning the gap. Germline CDR1 SGHTS, CDR2 YDEGEE. The CDR3 length is 14 residues. CDR3 loop: CASSPDRGNEKLFF. Written as DNA, the CDR3 is TGTGCCAGCAGCCCCGATAGGGGTAATGAAAAACTGTTTTTT.

This sequence joins TRBV6-5 and TRBJ1-1; D is possibly TRBD1 (5 bases). The CDR3 has 14 residues. Germline CDR1 is MNHEY and CDR2 is SVGAGI. Trimming left V 8 bases short and J 7 bases short, with 20 bases between. The CDR3 region has the DNA TGTGCCAGCGGTTTTACAGCGGGGCGGGATGAAGCTTTCTTT. Translation gives CASGFTAGRDEAFF.

The chain recombines TRBV4-3 with TRBJ2-1, with TRBD2 matching 9 bases. Per germline, CDR1 LGHNA and CDR2 YSLEER. With 0 bases clipped from V and 7 bases from J, the junction kept 7 bases outside the gene matches. The CDR3 has 16 residues. The CDR3 loop is CASSQDLGGRVNEQFF. CDR3 DNA: TGCGCCAGCAGCCAAGATCTCGGCGGGAGGGTGAATGAGCAGTTCTTC.

This rearrangement joins TRBV12-2 to TRBJ1-5; TRBD1 is taken as the D call from the table, unchecked against the DNA. TRBV12-2 is an annotated pseudogene. The CDR3 is 10 amino acids. CDR3 sequence: CANQIQPQHF. The CDR3 nucleotides are TGTGCAAACCAGATCCAGCCCCAGCATTTT.

The genes are TRBV4-2 and TRBJ2-5; TRBD1 might be the D (5 bases). The germline V gene encodes CDR1 LGHNA and CDR2 YNFKEQ. V was shortened by 5 bases and J by 4 bases, with 17 bases between the two germline ends. This CDR3 region has 15 residues. CDR3 sequence reads: CASSLSPRGGETQYF. The CDR3 nucleotides read TGTGCCAGCAGCTTATCGCCTAGGGGTGGAGAGACCCAGTACTTC.

J is TRBJ1-2 and V is TRBV11-2, with 7 nucleotides matching TRBD1. The CDR3 covers 16 residues. The germline V gene encodes CDR1 SGHAT and CDR2 FQNNGV. V gave up 5 bases and J gave up 4 bases; unmatched junction bases: 13. CDR3 region: CASSLGTVAKVYGYTF. CDR3 sequence (DNA): TGTGCCAGCAGCCTTGGGACAGTCGCCAAGGTCTATGGCTACACCTTC.

The V call is TRBV29-1, the J call TRBJ2-1; 14 bases match TRBD2. Looked up from germline, CDR1 is SQVTM and CDR2 is ANQGSEA. CDR3 length: 16 residues. J gave up 0 bases and V 6 bases, and 4 bases lay outside the gene matches. The CDR3 DNA reads as TGCAGCGTGAAGACTAGCGGGAGGGCCTCCTACAATGAGCAGTTCTTC. It codes for CSVKTSGRASYNEQFF.

The table lists this clone with a count of one. The CDR3 DNA follows: TGTGCCGGCCGGGAGAACACCGGGGAGCTGTTTTTT. Its translation: CAGRENTGELFF. The chain recombines TRBV12-1 with TRBJ2-2; TRBD2 was called by the table and not checked on the DNA. TRBV12-1 is a pseudogene segment. CDR3 size: 12 residues.